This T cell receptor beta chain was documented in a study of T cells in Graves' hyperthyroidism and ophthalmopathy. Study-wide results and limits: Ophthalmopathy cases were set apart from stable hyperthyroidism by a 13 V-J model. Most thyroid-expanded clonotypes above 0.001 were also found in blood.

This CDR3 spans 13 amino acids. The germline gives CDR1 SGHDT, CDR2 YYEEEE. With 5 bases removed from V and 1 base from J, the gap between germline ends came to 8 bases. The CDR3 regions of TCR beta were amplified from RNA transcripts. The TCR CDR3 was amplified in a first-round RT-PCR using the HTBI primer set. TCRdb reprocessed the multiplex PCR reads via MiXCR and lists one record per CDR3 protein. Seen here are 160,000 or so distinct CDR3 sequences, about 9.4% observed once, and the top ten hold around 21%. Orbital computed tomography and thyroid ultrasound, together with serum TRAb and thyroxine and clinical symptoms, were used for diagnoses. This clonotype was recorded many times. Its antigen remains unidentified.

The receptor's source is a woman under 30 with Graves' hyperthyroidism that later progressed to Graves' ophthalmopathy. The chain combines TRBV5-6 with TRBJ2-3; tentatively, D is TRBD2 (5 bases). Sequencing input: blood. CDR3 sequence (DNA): TGTGCCAGCAGAACCGGGGGCACAGATACGCAGTATTTT. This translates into CASRTGGTDTQYF.